The entry that follows covers one TCR beta chain sequence. Its antigen is unidentified. Per germline, CDR1 SGHTS and CDR2 YDEGEE. The ends lost 1 base at V and 5 bases at J; junction bases unmatched: 9. This CDR3 spans 16 amino acids. The data originate from a study of T cell responses to AZD1222 COVID-19 vaccine. Overall study results and limits: Elevations in Spike-specific TCR breadth and depth followed administration of two AZD1222 doses. Baseline serostatus was positive in only a handful of AZD1222 recipients. Clonal diversity was possibly underestimated; the donors were predominantly white British and more often female.

Libraries were prepared by immunoSEQ multiplex PCR; TCRdb keeps only in-frame clonotypes and omits some of them. The table lists about 120,000 clones, around 85% of them singletons. The chain is built from TRBV5-8 and TRBJ2-1; 7 bases fit TRBD2. The origin of this receptor is an adult in good health. The specimen was peripheral blood, collected on day 0 of AZD1222 vaccination. The chain's CDR3 is CASSLLGGGSNNEQFF. The CDR3 DNA reads TGTGCCAGCAGCTTGTTGGGCGGGGGTTCCAACAATGAGCAGTTCTTC.